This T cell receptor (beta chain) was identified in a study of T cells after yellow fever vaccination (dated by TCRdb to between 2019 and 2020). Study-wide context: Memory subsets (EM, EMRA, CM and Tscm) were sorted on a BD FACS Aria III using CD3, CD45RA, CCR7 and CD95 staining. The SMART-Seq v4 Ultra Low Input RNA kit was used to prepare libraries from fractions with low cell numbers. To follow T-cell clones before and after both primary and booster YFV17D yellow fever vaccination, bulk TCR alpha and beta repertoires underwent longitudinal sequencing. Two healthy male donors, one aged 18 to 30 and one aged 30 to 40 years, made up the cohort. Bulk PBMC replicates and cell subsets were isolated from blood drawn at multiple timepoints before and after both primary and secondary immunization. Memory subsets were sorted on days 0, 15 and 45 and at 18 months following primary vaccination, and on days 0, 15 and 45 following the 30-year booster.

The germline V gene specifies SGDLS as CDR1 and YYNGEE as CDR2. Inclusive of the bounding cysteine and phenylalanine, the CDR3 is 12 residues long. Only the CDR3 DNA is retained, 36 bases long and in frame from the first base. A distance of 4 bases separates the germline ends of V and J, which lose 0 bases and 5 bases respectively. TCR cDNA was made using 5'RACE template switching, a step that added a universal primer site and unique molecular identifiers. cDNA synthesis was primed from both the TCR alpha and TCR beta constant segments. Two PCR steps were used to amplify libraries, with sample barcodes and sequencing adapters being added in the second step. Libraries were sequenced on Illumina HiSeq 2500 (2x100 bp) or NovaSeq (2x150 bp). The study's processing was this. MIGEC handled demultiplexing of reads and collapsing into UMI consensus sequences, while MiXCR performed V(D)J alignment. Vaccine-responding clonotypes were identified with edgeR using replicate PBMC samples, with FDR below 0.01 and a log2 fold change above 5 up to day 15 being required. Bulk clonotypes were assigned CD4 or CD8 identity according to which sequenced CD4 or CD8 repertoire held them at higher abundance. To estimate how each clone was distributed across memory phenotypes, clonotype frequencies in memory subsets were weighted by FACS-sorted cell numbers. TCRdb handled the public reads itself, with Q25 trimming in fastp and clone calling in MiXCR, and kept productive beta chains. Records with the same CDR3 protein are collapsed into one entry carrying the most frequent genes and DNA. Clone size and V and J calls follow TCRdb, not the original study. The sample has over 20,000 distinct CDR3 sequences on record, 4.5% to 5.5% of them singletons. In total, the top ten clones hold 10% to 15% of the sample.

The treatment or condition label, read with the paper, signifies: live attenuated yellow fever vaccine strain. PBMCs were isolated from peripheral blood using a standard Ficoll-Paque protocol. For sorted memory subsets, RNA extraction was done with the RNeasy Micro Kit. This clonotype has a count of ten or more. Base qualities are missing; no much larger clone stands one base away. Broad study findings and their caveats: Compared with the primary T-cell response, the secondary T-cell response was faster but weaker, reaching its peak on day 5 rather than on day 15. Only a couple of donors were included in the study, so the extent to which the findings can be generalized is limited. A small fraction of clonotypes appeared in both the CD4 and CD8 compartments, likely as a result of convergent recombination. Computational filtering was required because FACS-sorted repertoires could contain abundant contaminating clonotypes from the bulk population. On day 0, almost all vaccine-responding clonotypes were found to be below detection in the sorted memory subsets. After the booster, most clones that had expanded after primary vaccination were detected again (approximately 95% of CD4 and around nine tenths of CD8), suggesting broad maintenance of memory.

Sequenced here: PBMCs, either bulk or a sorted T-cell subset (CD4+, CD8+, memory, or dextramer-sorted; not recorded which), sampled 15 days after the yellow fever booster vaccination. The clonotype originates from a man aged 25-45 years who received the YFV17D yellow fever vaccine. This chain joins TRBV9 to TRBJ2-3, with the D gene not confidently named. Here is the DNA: TGTGCCAGCAGCGTAGAAAAAGATACGCAGTATTTT. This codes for CASSVEKDTQYF.